This TCR beta chain was retrieved from a study of control samples from healthy donors and cancer patients. Trimming pared 0 bases from V and 7 bases from J, leaving 15 bases between. CDR3 length: 14 residues. The germline CDR1 and CDR2 sequences are GTSNPN and SVGIG (reference sequence). The protocol was immunoSEQ multiplex PCR, while the TCRdb copy is restricted to in-frame clones and leaves out a portion. The data show about 130,000 clones, 92% seen once. The chain uses TRBV30 and TRBJ1-2, with a tentative D call TRBD1 (5 bases). Sequencing was performed on blood. The receptor was derived from a woman aged 45-65 years in good health. CDR3 sequence reads: CAWSVQRGLGGYTF. As DNA, the CDR3 is TGTGCCTGGAGTGTACAAAGGGGATTGGGTGGCTACACCTTC.